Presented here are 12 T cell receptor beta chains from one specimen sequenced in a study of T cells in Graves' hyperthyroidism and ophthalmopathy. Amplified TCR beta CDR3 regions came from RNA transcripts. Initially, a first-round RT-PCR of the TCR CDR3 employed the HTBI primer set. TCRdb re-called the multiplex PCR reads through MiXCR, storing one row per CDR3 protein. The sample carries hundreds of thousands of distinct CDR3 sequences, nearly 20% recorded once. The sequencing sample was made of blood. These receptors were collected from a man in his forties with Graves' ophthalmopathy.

CDR3 nucleotides: TGCAGCGCCGGGGGTCTAGGGGGTTCACCCCTCCACTTT. Its protein product is CSAGGLGGSPLHF. The chain carries TRBV20-1 and TRBJ1-6, with D perhaps TRBD1 (6 bases). The CDR3 length is 13 residues. CDR1 DFQATT and CDR2 SNEGSKA come from the germline V gene (reference sequence).

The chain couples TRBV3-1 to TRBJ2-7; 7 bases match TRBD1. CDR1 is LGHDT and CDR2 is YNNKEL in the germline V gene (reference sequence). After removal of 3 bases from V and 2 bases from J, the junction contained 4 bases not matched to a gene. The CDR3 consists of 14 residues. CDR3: CASSHEGQTYEQYF. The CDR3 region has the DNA TGTGCCAGCAGCCATGAGGGACAGACCTACGAGCAGTACTTC.

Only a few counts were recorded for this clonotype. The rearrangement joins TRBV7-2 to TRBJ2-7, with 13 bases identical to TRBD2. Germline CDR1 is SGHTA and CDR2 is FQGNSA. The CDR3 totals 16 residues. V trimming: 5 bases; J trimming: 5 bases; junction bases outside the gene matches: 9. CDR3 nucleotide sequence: TGTGCCAGCAGCCTAACTAGCGGGAGGGCCGGGAACGAGCAGTACTTC. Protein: CASSLTSGRAGNEQYF.

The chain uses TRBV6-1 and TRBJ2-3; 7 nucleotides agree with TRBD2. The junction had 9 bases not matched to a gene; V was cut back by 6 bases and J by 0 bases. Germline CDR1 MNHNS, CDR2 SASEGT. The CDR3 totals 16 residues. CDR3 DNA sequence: TGTGCCAGCAGCCCCCGTTGGCGGGGGAGCACAGATACGCAGTATTTT. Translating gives CASSPRWRGSTDTQYF.

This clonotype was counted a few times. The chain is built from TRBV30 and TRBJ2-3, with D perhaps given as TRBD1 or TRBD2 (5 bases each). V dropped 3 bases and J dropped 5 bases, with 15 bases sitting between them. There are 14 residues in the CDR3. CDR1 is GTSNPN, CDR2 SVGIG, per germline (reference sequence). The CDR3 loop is CAWSRRDLGDTQYF. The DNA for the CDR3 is TGTGCCTGGAGCCGAAGGGACCTGGGAGATACGCAGTATTTT.

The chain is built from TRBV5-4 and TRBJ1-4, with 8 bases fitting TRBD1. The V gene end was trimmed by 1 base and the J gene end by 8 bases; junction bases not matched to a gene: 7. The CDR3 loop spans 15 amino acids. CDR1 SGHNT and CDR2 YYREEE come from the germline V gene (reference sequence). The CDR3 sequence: CASSLSDREGEKLFF. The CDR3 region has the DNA TGTGCCAGCAGCTTGTCGGACAGGGAGGGGGAAAAACTGTTTTTT.

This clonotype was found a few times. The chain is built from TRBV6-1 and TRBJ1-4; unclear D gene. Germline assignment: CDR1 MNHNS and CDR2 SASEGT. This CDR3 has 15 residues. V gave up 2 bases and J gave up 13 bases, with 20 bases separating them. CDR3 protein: CASSETPQSALILFF. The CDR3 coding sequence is TGTGCCAGCAGTGAAACCCCGCAATCAGCTCTCATACTGTTTTTT.

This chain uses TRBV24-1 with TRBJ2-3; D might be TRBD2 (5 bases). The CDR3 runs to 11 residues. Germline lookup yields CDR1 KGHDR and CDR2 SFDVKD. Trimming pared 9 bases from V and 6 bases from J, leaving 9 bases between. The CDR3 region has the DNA TGTGCCACCGGGCGCGGGGATACGCAGTATTTT. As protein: CATGRGDTQYF.

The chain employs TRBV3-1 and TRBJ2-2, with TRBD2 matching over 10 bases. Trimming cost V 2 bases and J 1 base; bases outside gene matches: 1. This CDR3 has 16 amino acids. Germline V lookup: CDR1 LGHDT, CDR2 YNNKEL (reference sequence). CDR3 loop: CASSQPSGGNTGELFF. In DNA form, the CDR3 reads TGTGCCAGCAGCCAACCTAGCGGGGGGAACACCGGGGAGCTGTTTTTT.

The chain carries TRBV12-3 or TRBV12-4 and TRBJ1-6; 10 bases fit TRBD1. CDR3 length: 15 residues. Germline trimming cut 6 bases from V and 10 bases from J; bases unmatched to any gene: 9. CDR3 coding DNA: TGTGCCAGCAGCCGGACCGGGACAGGGGCCTCACCCCTCCACTTT. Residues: CASSRTGTGASPLHF.

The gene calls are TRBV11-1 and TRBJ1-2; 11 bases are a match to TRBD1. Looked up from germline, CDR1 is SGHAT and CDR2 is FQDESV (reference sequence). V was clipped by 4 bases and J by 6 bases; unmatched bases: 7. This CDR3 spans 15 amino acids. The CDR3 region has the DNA TGTGCCAGCAGCTCTCTACAGGACAGGGGGCATGGCTACACCTTC. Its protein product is CASSSLQDRGHGYTF.

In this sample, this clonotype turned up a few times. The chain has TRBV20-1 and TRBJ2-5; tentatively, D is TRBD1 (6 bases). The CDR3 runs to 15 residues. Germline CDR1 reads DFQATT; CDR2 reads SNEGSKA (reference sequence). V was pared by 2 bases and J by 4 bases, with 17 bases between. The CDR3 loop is CSARQDRNGPETQYF. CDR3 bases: TGCAGTGCTAGACAAGACAGGAATGGTCCAGAGACCCAGTACTTC.